The rows below give T cell receptor beta chains drawn from one sample of a study of shared clonotypes between healthy human individuals. Some clones are missing from TCRdb's copy, which holds only in-frame ones; the method was immunoSEQ multiplex PCR. This table holds over a million clones, roughly 80% found once. The sequencing input was memory CD4+ T cells sorted from blood. All receptors derive from a man aged 18 to 35 in good health. The CDR3 runs from the conserved cysteine through the conserved F or W. D genes are given only for firm matches. Not all rows give a size; the values are once, few, many and, for expanded clones, a class.

V gene	clone size	J gene	D gene	CDR3 DNA	CDR3 protein
TRBV12-5	once	TRBJ2-5	.	TGTGCTAGTGGTTTGGTACTGGGAGGCCTCCCCCAAGAGACCCAGTACTTC	CASGLVLGGLPQETQYF
TRBV5-6	.	TRBJ1-4	.	TGTGCCAGCAGCGGGACGCCAACGGGAAAACTGTTTTTT	CASSGTPTGKLFF
TRBV28	many	TRBJ1-2	TRBD1	TGTGCCAGCAGTCGACCCGGGACAGGGGATGGCTACACCTTC	CASSRPGTGDGYTF
TRBV7-2	.	TRBJ1-4	.	TGTGCCAGCAGCTTCGCCCGGTCCGGTGGACTGTTTTTT	CASSFARSGGLFF
TRBV19	.	TRBJ1-6	.	TGTGCCAGCGGGGACCGGGGGGCCAATTCACCCCTCCACTTT	CASGDRGANSPLHF
TRBV18	.	TRBJ2-6	.	TGTGCCAGCTCACCATCTCTCCCTGGGGCCAACGTCCTGACTTTC	CASSPSLPGANVLTF
TRBV6-5	.	TRBJ2-1	.	TGTGCCAGCAGTTTGGACAGGCGCGGGGCCTACAATGAGCAGTTCTTC	CASSLDRRGAYNEQFF
TRBV5-4	.	TRBJ2-7	.	TGTGCCAGCAGCTTTGGACGGGGCACCTACGAGCAGTACTTC	CASSFGRGTYEQYF
TRBV19	.	TRBJ1-2	TRBD1	TGTGCCAGTAGTACCATCAGGGGGGACGTCTCTGGCTACACCTTC	CASSTIRGDVSGYTF
TRBV7-3	.	TRBJ1-2	.	TGTGCCAGCAGCTCCGACGGAATTTATAACTATGGCTACACCTTC	CASSSDGIYNYGYTF
TRBV6-5	.	TRBJ1-2	TRBD1	TGTGCCAGCAGCCCAACAGGGGGCTATGGCTACACCTTC	CASSPTGGYGYTF
TRBV10-3	.	TRBJ2-7	TRBD2	TGTGCCATCAGTGAGTTGAGGCGGGAGATTGGGGACGAGCAGTACTTC	CAISELRREIGDEQYF
TRBV13	.	TRBJ1-2	.	TGTGCCAGCAGCTTAGTGGGGGCGTCGGCCTTC	CASSLVGASAF
TRBV10-2	.	TRBJ2-3	.	TGCGCCAGTAGTGAGTCGTGGGCAGATACGCAGTATTTT	CASSESWADTQYF
TRBV7-2	.	TRBJ2-3	.	TGTGCCAGCAGCGATGTGGCGGGATCAGTGGATACGCAGTATTTT	CASSDVAGSVDTQYF
TRBV5-1	.	TRBJ2-1	TRBD1	TGCGCCAGCAGCCAACCGGGACAGGGGTCCAATGAGCAGTTCTTC	CASSQPGQGSNEQFF
TRBV5-1	.	TRBJ1-4	TRBD1	TGCGCCAGCAGCAGCGACAGGGGAACTAATGAAAAACTGTTTTTT	CASSSDRGTNEKLFF
TRBV2	few	TRBJ1-6	.	TGTGCCAGCAGCGACGCGACGGGGCTTTCACCCCTCCACTTT	CASSDATGLSPLHF
TRBV10-3	.	TRBJ1-1	TRBD1	TGTGCCATCCTCGGACAGGGCTGGACTGAAGCTTTCTTT	CAILGQGWTEAFF
TRBV5-1	.	TRBJ1-1	.	TGCGCCAGCAGCTTAAGCGCGACGGTGAACACTGAAGCTTTCTTT	CASSLSATVNTEAFF
TRBV18	.	TRBJ2-5	.	TGTGCCAGCTCACCCGGACTACAAGAGACCCAGTACTTC	CASSPGLQETQYF
TRBV2	.	TRBJ2-3	.	TGTGCCAGCAGTGGTGGCCCACGCGGGGATACGCAGTATTTT	CASSGGPRGDTQYF
TRBV15	.	TRBJ2-7	.	TGTGCCACCAGCATAGCCCCTGAGGTTTCGGGGGAGCAGTACTTC	CATSIAPEVSGEQYF
TRBV5-1	.	TRBJ2-7	.	TGCGCCAGCAGCTTGGGGTACGACTACGAGCAGTACTTC	CASSLGYDYEQYF
TRBV9	.	TRBJ1-4	TRBD1	TGTGCCAGCAGCCGTGGACAGGGAAGAGGAAAACTGTTTTTT	CASSRGQGRGKLFF
TRBV9	.	TRBJ1-2	.	TGTGCCAGCAGCGTAGATCCGGGAACCGGTTATGGCTACACCTTC	CASSVDPGTGYGYTF
TRBV28	.	TRBJ1-6	.	TGTGCCAGCCTCTCCGTCCAGGGATATAATTCACCCCTCCACTTT	CASLSVQGYNSPLHF
TRBV6-6	few	TRBJ1-2	TRBD1	TGTGCCAGCAGTTCGACGACAGGGACCAACTATGGCTACACCTTC	CASSSTTGTNYGYTF
TRBV6-5	few	TRBJ2-4	TRBD2	TGTGCCAGCAGTTCCATAGCGGGAGCACCCAACATTCAGTACTTC	CASSSIAGAPNIQYF
TRBV5-4	.	TRBJ1-2	.	TGTGCCAGCAGCCACCCGGGGGGGGAGTCAGGCTACACCTTC	CASSHPGGESGYTF
TRBV15	few	TRBJ1-4	.	TGTGCCACCAGCAGAGGCAAGGAAAAACTGTTTTTT	CATSRGKEKLFF
TRBV20-1	.	TRBJ2-7	.	TGCAGTGCTGGGAGACTGGAGGAGCAGTACTTC	CSAGRLEEQYF
TRBV6-5	few	TRBJ1-2	.	TGTGCCAGCAGTCCTCTACTCAGGACTCACTATGGCTACACCTTC	CASSPLLRTHYGYTF
TRBV2	.	TRBJ2-1	.	TGTGCCAGCCGCCTCGGTGGAGGGAGCTCCTACAATGAGCAGTTCTTC	CASRLGGGSSYNEQFF
TRBV6-6	.	TRBJ1-5	.	TGTGCCAGCAGCCAAAGTCTTAATCAGCCCCAGCATTTT	CASSQSLNQPQHF
TRBV9	many	TRBJ1-4	TRBD1	TGTGCCAGCAGCTCCGGACAGGGTGCAACTAATGAAAAACTGTTTTTT	CASSSGQGATNEKLFF
TRBV5-1	.	TRBJ2-1	TRBD2	TGCGCCAGCAGCTTGGCGGGAGGCATCTCCTACAATGAGCAGTTCTTC	CASSLAGGISYNEQFF
TRBV5-1	few	TRBJ1-1	TRBD1	TGCGCCAGCAGCTCACCGGGACAGGATAACACTGAAGCTTTCTTT	CASSSPGQDNTEAFF
TRBV5-4	.	TRBJ2-3	.	TGTGCCAGCAGCCCCAGGGAATTAAGCACAGATACGCAGTATTTT	CASSPRELSTDTQYF
TRBV6-5	once	TRBJ1-5	TRBD1	TGTGCCAGCAGCCGCAGGGGGCTGAGCAATCAGCCCCAGCATTTT	CASSRRGLSNQPQHF